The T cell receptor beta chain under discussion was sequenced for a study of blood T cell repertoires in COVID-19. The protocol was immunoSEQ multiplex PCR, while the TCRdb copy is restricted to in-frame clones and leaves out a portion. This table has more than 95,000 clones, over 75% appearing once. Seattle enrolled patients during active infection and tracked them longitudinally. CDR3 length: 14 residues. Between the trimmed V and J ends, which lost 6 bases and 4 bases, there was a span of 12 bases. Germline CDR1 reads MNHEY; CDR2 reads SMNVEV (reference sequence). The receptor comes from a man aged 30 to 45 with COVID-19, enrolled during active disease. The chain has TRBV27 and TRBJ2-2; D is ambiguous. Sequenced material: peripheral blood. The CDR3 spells CASSLVLGTGELFF. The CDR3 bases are TGTGCCAGCAGCCTCGTACTCGGCACCGGGGAGCTGTTTTTT.